This T cell receptor (beta chain) is from a study of Graves' ophthalmopathy and Graves' hyperthyroidism. Points from the study as a whole: Most expanded clonotypes from thyroid (those above 0.001 frequency) were also found in blood.

The CDR3 runs to 16 residues. The V and J ends lost 4 bases and 2 bases, in that order; junction bases with no gene match: 8. CDR1 SGHRS and CDR2 YFSETQ come from the germline V gene. RNA transcripts were the template, and TCR beta CDR3 regions were amplified from them. RT-PCR in the first round used HTBI primers; a second-round multiplex PCR followed. A single record per CDR3 protein comes from TCRdb applying MiXCR to the multiplex PCR reads. The sample records hundreds of thousands of distinct CDR3 sequences, 20% to 25% being singletons. This clonotype was picked up many times. No antigen is known for it.

This chain connects TRBV5-1 to TRBJ1-2; 10 bases match TRBD1. This sequence originates from a woman between 18 and 29 years old with stable Graves' hyperthyroidism. The sequencing sample was made of peripheral blood. The DNA for the CDR3 is TGCGCCAGCAGCCCCACTGGGACAGGGGTGAACTATGGCTACACCTTC. Encoded protein: CASSPTGTGVNYGYTF. The whole variable domain, remainder taken from reference TRBV5-1 and TRBJ1-2, is KAGVTQTPRYLIKTRGQQVTLSCSPISGHRSVSWYQQTPGQGLQFLFEYFSETQRNKGNFPGRFSGRQFSNSRSEMNVSTLELGDSALYLCASSPTGTGVNYGYTFGSGTRLTVV.